The clone carrying this T cell receptor (beta chain) was counted ten times or more. Other nucleotide sequences from this sample produce the same CDR3. This specimen belongs to a study of shared clonotypes between healthy human individuals. Genomic DNA per cell subset filled all wells of several immunoSEQ plates. The protocol was immunoSEQ multiplex PCR, while the TCRdb copy is restricted to in-frame clones and leaves out a portion. Of about 750,000 clones listed, more than 85% are singletons. CD8 cells regarded as naive lacked CD45RO, were positively chosen for CCR7, and omitted terminally differentiated effector memory CD45RA+ cells. The sequencing sample was made of naive CD8+ T cells sorted from blood. The source of this sequence is a man aged 25 to 40 in good health.

CDR3: CASSDRGGPYEQYF. CDR3 DNA: TGTGCCAGCAGTGACAGGGGAGGCCCCTACGAGCAGTACTTC. The V gene is TRBV6-1, the J gene TRBJ2-7; D tentatively fits TRBD1 or TRBD2 (6 bases each). This CDR3 has 14 amino acids. V lost 3 bases and J lost 2, with 11 bases in between. Germline lookup yields CDR1 MNHNS and CDR2 SASEGT.